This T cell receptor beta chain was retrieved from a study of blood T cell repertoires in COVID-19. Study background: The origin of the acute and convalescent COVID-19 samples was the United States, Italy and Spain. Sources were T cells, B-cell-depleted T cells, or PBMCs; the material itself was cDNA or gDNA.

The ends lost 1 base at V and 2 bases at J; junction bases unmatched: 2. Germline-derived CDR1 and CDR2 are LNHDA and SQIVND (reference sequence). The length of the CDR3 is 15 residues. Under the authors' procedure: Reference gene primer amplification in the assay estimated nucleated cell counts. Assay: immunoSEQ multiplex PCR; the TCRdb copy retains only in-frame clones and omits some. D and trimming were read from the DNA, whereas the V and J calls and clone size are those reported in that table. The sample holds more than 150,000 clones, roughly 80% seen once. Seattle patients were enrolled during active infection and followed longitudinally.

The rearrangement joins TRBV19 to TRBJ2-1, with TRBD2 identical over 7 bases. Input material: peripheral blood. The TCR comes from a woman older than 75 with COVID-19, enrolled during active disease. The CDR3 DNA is TGTGCCAGTAGTATAGCGGGGGGAACCTACAATGAGCAGTTCTTC. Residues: CASSIAGGTYNEQFF.